This is a list of T cell receptor beta chains from one sample in a study of Ad26.COV2.S vaccination and SARS-CoV-2 variants. Produced via immunoSEQ multiplex PCR; TCRdb's table is partial and in-frame only. The sample includes about 460,000 clones, approximately 90% of them seen just once. The input for sequencing was peripheral blood, taken in a trial of Ad26.COV2.S vaccine versus placebo. Receptors were obtained from a person between 18 and 65 years old who received the Ad26.COV2.S COVID-19 vaccine or a placebo. CDR3s include the opening cysteine and the closing phenylalanine or tryptophan. Fields, in order: D gene, clone size, J gene, V gene, CDR3 protein, CDR3 DNA. The D gene is left open where the match is weak. Rows give clone size only sometimes, using once, few, many, or a class for an expanded clone.

d_call: .; clone_size: .; j_call: TRBJ2-7; v_call: TRBV28; cdr3_aa: CASRTSGLGNYEQYF; cdr3_nt: TGTGCCAGCAGAACATCGGGACTGGGTAACTACGAGCAGTACTTC
d_call: TRBD2; clone_size: .; j_call: TRBJ2-1; v_call: TRBV27; cdr3_aa: CASSFEGGSGNEQFF; cdr3_nt: TGTGCCAGCAGTTTCGAGGGAGGGAGTGGCAATGAGCAGTTCTTC
d_call: .; clone_size: .; j_call: TRBJ2-3; v_call: TRBV28; cdr3_aa: CASSLLVSGPDTQYF; cdr3_nt: TGTGCCAGCAGTTTACTAGTCAGTGGGCCAGATACGCAGTATTTT
d_call: .; clone_size: .; j_call: TRBJ2-1; v_call: TRBV6-5; cdr3_aa: CASSPSGWDYNEQFF; cdr3_nt: TGTGCCAGCAGTCCCTCGGGATGGGACTACAATGAGCAGTTCTTC
d_call: .; clone_size: .; j_call: TRBJ2-2; v_call: TRBV4-1; cdr3_aa: CASSQADSTGELFF; cdr3_nt: TGCGCCAGCAGCCAAGCTGACTCCACCGGGGAGCTGTTTTTT
d_call: .; clone_size: .; j_call: TRBJ1-1; v_call: TRBV20-1; cdr3_aa: CSAGTNTEAFF; cdr3_nt: TGCAGTGCCGGGACGAACACTGAAGCTTTCTTT
d_call: .; clone_size: .; j_call: TRBJ2-2; v_call: TRBV19; cdr3_aa: CASSSRRSTGELFF; cdr3_nt: TGTGCCAGTAGTTCCCGCCGAAGCACCGGGGAGCTGTTTTTT
d_call: .; clone_size: .; j_call: TRBJ2-7; v_call: TRBV29-1; cdr3_aa: CSSPVDSLSYEQYF; cdr3_nt: TGCAGCAGCCCCGTCGACAGCCTCTCCTACGAGCAGTACTTC
d_call: .; clone_size: .; j_call: TRBJ1-4; v_call: TRBV2; cdr3_aa: CASSERTGLNEKLFF; cdr3_nt: TGTGCCAGCAGTGAACGCACAGGTTTAAATGAAAAACTGTTTTTT
d_call: TRBD1; clone_size: .; j_call: TRBJ1-1; v_call: TRBV27; cdr3_aa: CASSSRTGRWNTEAFF; cdr3_nt: TGTGCCAGCAGTTCCAGGACAGGGAGGTGGAACACTGAAGCTTTCTTT
d_call: .; clone_size: .; j_call: TRBJ2-4; v_call: TRBV7-9; cdr3_aa: CASSSLGGVAKNIQYF; cdr3_nt: TGTGCCAGCAGCTCCCTCGGAGGTGTAGCCAAAAACATTCAGTACTTC
d_call: .; clone_size: .; j_call: TRBJ1-6; v_call: TRBV6-5; cdr3_aa: CASRPTRGDWSPLHF; cdr3_nt: TGTGCCAGCAGACCCACCCGGGGGGACTGGTCACCCCTCCACTTT
d_call: .; clone_size: .; j_call: TRBJ2-2; v_call: TRBV2; cdr3_aa: CASSEAFGVNTGELFF; cdr3_nt: TGTGCCAGCAGTGAAGCGTTTGGGGTAAACACCGGGGAGCTGTTTTTT
d_call: TRBD1; clone_size: .; j_call: TRBJ1-6; v_call: TRBV18; cdr3_aa: CASSSDRVNSPLHF; cdr3_nt: TGTGCCAGCTCATCCGACAGGGTCAATTCACCCCTCCACTTT
d_call: TRBD1; clone_size: .; j_call: TRBJ1-5; v_call: TRBV19; cdr3_aa: CASSNPGTGPNQPQHF; cdr3_nt: TGTGCCAGTAGTAACCCCGGGACAGGGCCAAATCAGCCCCAGCATTTT
d_call: .; clone_size: .; j_call: TRBJ1-5; v_call: TRBV18; cdr3_aa: CASSLEGFRNQPQHF; cdr3_nt: TGTGCCAGCTCACTAGAGGGTTTTCGCAATCAGCCCCAGCATTTT
d_call: .; clone_size: .; j_call: TRBJ2-1; v_call: TRBV4-1; cdr3_aa: CASNIGPARNNEQFF; cdr3_nt: TGCGCCAGCAATATAGGTCCCGCTAGAAACAATGAGCAGTTCTTC
d_call: .; clone_size: once; j_call: TRBJ1-2; v_call: TRBV7-9; cdr3_aa: CASSRRGARSPNYGYTF; cdr3_nt: TGTGCCAGCAGTCGAAGGGGGGCCAGGTCCCCTAACTATGGCTACACCTTC
d_call: .; clone_size: .; j_call: TRBJ1-2; v_call: TRBV6-6; cdr3_aa: CASTSGRHNGYTF; cdr3_nt: TGTGCCAGCACCTCCGGTAGGCATAATGGCTACACCTTC
d_call: .; clone_size: .; j_call: TRBJ1-2; v_call: TRBV6-5; cdr3_aa: CASSYSILSNYGYTF; cdr3_nt: TGTGCCAGCAGTTACTCGATACTCAGTAACTATGGCTACACCTTC
d_call: TRBD1; clone_size: .; j_call: TRBJ2-7; v_call: TRBV25-1; cdr3_aa: CASTSDRGFDEQYF; cdr3_nt: TGTGCCAGCACCTCGGACAGGGGTTTTGACGAGCAGTACTTC
d_call: .; clone_size: .; j_call: TRBJ1-4; v_call: TRBV18; cdr3_aa: CASSPLKNEKLFF; cdr3_nt: TGTGCCAGCTCACCACTAAAGAATGAAAAACTGTTTTTT
d_call: .; clone_size: .; j_call: TRBJ1-4; v_call: TRBV2; cdr3_aa: CASSRGEKLFF; cdr3_nt: TGTGCCAGTTCGAGAGGAGAAAAACTGTTTTTT
d_call: .; clone_size: .; j_call: TRBJ1-3; v_call: TRBV2; cdr3_aa: CASSATGTGNTIYF; cdr3_nt: TGTGCCAGCAGTGCTACAGGGACTGGAAACACCATATATTTT
d_call: .; clone_size: few; j_call: TRBJ1-6; v_call: TRBV2; cdr3_aa: CASSGDTRGRSPLHF; cdr3_nt: TGTGCCAGCAGTGGGGATACCAGGGGACGGTCACCCCTCCACTTT
d_call: .; clone_size: .; j_call: TRBJ1-3; v_call: TRBV15; cdr3_aa: CATSRAPGTGSSGNTIYF; cdr3_nt: TGTGCCACCAGCAGAGCCCCAGGGACTGGGAGCTCTGGAAACACCATATATTTT
d_call: TRBD1; clone_size: .; j_call: TRBJ2-3; v_call: TRBV7-9; cdr3_aa: CASREGQGITDTQYF; cdr3_nt: TGTGCCAGCAGGGAGGGACAGGGAATAACAGATACGCAGTATTTT
d_call: .; clone_size: .; j_call: TRBJ1-1; v_call: TRBV29-1; cdr3_aa: CSVWNTEAFF; cdr3_nt: TGCAGCGTATGGAACACTGAAGCTTTCTTT
d_call: .; clone_size: .; j_call: TRBJ1-6; v_call: TRBV5-4; cdr3_aa: CASSIQGNNSPLHF; cdr3_nt: TGTGCCAGCAGCATACAGGGTAATAATTCACCCCTCCACTTT
d_call: .; clone_size: .; j_call: TRBJ2-1; v_call: TRBV11-2; cdr3_aa: CASSSSRLEQFF; cdr3_nt: TGTGCCAGCAGCTCCAGCAGGCTTGAGCAGTTCTTC
d_call: TRBD1; clone_size: once; j_call: TRBJ2-7; v_call: TRBV9; cdr3_aa: CASSAGQTSYEQYF; cdr3_nt: TGTGCCAGCAGCGCGGGACAGACCTCCTACGAGCAGTACTTC
d_call: .; clone_size: .; j_call: TRBJ1-2; v_call: TRBV11-1; cdr3_aa: CASSKGQNYGYTF; cdr3_nt: TGTGCCAGCAGCAAAGGACAGAACTATGGCTACACCTTC
d_call: .; clone_size: few; j_call: TRBJ1-1; v_call: TRBV28; cdr3_aa: CASSLDGKRAFF; cdr3_nt: TGTGCCAGCAGTTTGGATGGGAAGCGAGCTTTCTTT
d_call: TRBD2; clone_size: .; j_call: TRBJ2-5; v_call: TRBV4-2; cdr3_aa: CASGGSGGSETQYF; cdr3_nt: TGTGCCAGCGGAGGTAGCGGGGGGTCGGAGACCCAGTACTTC
d_call: .; clone_size: .; j_call: TRBJ2-5; v_call: TRBV28; cdr3_aa: CASSRGDATDKRETQYF; cdr3_nt: TGTGCCAGCAGCCGTGGGGATGCCACGGACAAACGAGAGACCCAGTACTTC